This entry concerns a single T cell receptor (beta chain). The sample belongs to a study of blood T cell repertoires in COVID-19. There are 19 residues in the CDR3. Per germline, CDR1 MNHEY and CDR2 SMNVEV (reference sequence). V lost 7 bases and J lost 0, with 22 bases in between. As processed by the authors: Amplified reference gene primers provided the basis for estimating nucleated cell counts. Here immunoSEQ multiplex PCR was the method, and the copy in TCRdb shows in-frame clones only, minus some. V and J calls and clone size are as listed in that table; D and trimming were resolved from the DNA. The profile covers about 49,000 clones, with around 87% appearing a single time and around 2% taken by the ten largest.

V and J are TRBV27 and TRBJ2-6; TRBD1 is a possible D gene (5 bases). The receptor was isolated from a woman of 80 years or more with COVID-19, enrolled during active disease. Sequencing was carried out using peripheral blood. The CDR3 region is CASKPRTLLGRSGANVLTF. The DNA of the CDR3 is TGTGCCAGCAAGCCCCGGACACTACTGGGCCGCTCTGGGGCCAACGTCCTGACTTTC.